Below are 20 T cell receptor beta chains sequenced from a single sample in a study of T-cell memory formation after mild COVID-19. TCRdb re-called the 5' RACE reads with MiXCR, one entry per CDR3 protein. The sample includes about 210,000 distinct CDR3 sequences, under 30% of them seen just once. Source material: PBMCs or a T cell subset sorted from them (not recorded which). Every receptor here comes from an adult woman who had mild COVID-19 (a few samples of this study predate the infection). Cell type and time point are not known.

This clonotype occurred many times. The J gene is TRBJ1-3, the V gene TRBV20-1; D unclear. The germline CDR1 and CDR2 sequences are DFQATT and SNEGSKA (reference sequence). Trimming left V 2 bases short and J 0 bases short, with 8 bases between. The CDR3 is made up of 14 amino acids. CDR3 loop: CSARMGYSGNTIYF. For the CDR3, the DNA is TGCAGTGCTAGAATGGGTTACTCTGGAAACACCATATATTTT.

The chain carries TRBV6-5 and TRBJ2-7; 9 positions match TRBD2. The CDR3 has 17 amino acids. The trim removed 4 bases at V and 0 bases at J, leaving 10 bases unmatched. Per the germline V gene, CDR1 is MNHEY and CDR2 is SVGAGI. CDR3 region: CASSFTTSGGSSYEQYF. In nucleotides, the CDR3 is TGTGCCAGCAGTTTTACGACTAGCGGAGGGAGCTCCTACGAGCAGTACTTC.

This clonotype was seen more than once but under ten times. The chain uses TRBV5-8 and TRBJ2-7, with 15 bases identical to TRBD2. V shed 5 bases and J 3 bases; nucleotides not matched to a gene: 0. This CDR3 has 14 residues. CDR1 and CDR2 from the germline V gene are SGHTS and YDEGEE. CDR3 DNA: TGTGCCAGCAGGGGACTAGCGGGGGGCTACGAGCAGTACTTC. Protein: CASRGLAGGYEQYF.

The V and J genes are TRBV7-2 and TRBJ2-1; unclear D gene. The CDR3 runs 16 residues. Germline loops: CDR1 SGHTA, CDR2 FQGNSA. Trimming shortened V by 4 bases and J by 0 bases, and 13 bases separated the two germline ends. The DNA for the CDR3 is TGTGCCAGCAGCTCCCGGACCGTTCTCTCCTACAATGAGCAGTTCTTC. It is translated as CASSSRTVLSYNEQFF.

V is TRBV15 and J is TRBJ1-5; maybe TRBD1 (5 bases). The V and J ends lost 0 bases and 7 bases respectively, with 13 bases between them. CDR1 and CDR2 from the germline V gene are LNHNV and YYDKDF (reference sequence). CDR3 length equals 15 residues. This CDR3 reads CATSRDRTRGQPQHF. CDR3 DNA sequence: TGTGCCACCAGCAGAGATAGGACAAGGGGACAGCCCCAGCATTTT.

The V gene is TRBV18, the J gene TRBJ1-1; no clear D. V lost 2 bases, J lost 1 base, and 5 bases lay in between. The length of the CDR3 is 13 residues. Looked up from germline, CDR1 is KGHSH and CDR2 is LQKENI. The CDR3 loop reads CASSPTRNTEAFF. The CDR3 DNA follows: TGTGCCAGCTCACCAACAAGGAACACTGAAGCTTTCTTT.

The chain has TRBV11-2 and TRBJ2-2; 9 positions agree with TRBD1. CDR3 size: 15 residues. The germline V gene has CDR1 SGHAT and CDR2 FQNNGV. With V trimmed by 5 bases and J by 4 bases, 5 bases remained unmatched. The chain's CDR3 is CASSRGQGLTGELFF. CDR3 coding DNA: TGTGCCAGCAGCCGCGGACAGGGGCTCACCGGGGAGCTGTTTTTT.

This clonotype was seen a few times. The V gene is TRBV12-3 or TRBV12-4, the J gene TRBJ1-4; D is unclear. CDR3 length: 15 residues. V was clipped by 6 bases and J by 3 bases, with 14 bases between them. The CDR3 sequence: CASSPSRAANEKLFF. CDR3 DNA sequence: TGTGCCAGCAGCCCTAGTAGGGCAGCTAATGAAAAACTGTTTTTT.

This chain links TRBV9 with TRBJ2-1, with a tentative D call TRBD2 (5 bases). The CDR3 has 15 amino acids. Per germline, CDR1 SGDLS and CDR2 YYNGEE. V was shortened by 4 bases and J by 2 bases, with 13 bases between the two germline ends. CDR3 protein: CASSRSSGTYNEQFF. The CDR3 coding sequence is TGTGCCAGCAGCCGTTCGAGCGGAACCTACAATGAGCAGTTCTTC.

The sample holds a few counts of this clonotype. This CDR3 reads CASSQGLTGPIYEQYF. CDR3 nucleotide sequence: TGCGCCAGCAGCCAGGGCTTGACAGGGCCCATCTACGAGCAGTACTTC. J is TRBJ2-7 and V is TRBV4-3; 7 bases agree with TRBD1. CDR3 size: 16 residues. J lost 3 bases, V lost 3 bases, and 11 bases had no gene match. Looked up from germline, CDR1 is LGHNA and CDR2 is YSLEER.

The rearrangement joins TRBV23-1 to TRBJ2-7, with 7 bases matching TRBD1. TRBV23-1 has ORF status, its function being uncertain. V lost 0 bases, J lost 1 base, and 6 bases stayed unmatched. This CDR3 has 16 residues. The CDR3 loop is CASSQSERGQSYEQYF. The CDR3 DNA reads as TGCGCCAGCAGTCAATCGGAGAGGGGACAGTCCTACGAGCAGTACTTC.

This CDR3 is CASSFGSGGNQETQYF. The CDR3 DNA sequence: TGTGCCAGCAGCTTTGGAAGCGGGGGGAACCAAGAGACCCAGTACTTC. The rearrangement uses TRBV7-9 and TRBJ2-5, with 9 bases lining up with TRBD2. The CDR3 runs 16 residues. Germline V CDR1 and CDR2: SEHNR, FQNEAQ (reference sequence). Unmatched junction bases numbered 5, after V lost 3 bases and J lost 0 bases.

This clonotype has a count of ten or more. This chain uses TRBV4-1 with TRBJ2-3; 8 bases map to TRBD1. This CDR3 region has 16 residues. CDR1 and CDR2 from the germline V gene are MGHRA and YSYEKL. V shed 2 bases, J shed 3 bases, and the junction held 7 bases outside the gene matches. The CDR3 DNA reads as TGCGCCAGCAGCCAAACGTACAGGGGGGAAACAGATACGCAGTATTTT. It translates to CASSQTYRGETDTQYF.

This sequence joins TRBV7-2 and TRBJ2-2, with D possibly matching TRBD1 (6 bases). Deletions cut 3 bases from V and 5 bases from J, with 7 bases between. From germline, CDR1 is SGHTA and CDR2 FQGNSA. The CDR3 is made up of 13 amino acids. The CDR3 sequence is CASSFGQTGELFF. The CDR3, as DNA: TGTGCCAGCAGCTTCGGACAGACCGGGGAGCTGTTTTTT.

CDR3 region: CASSPGPIDLYGYTF. As DNA, the CDR3 is TGTGCCAGCTCTCCCGGGCCAATTGATCTCTATGGCTACACCTTC. This chain links TRBV18 with TRBJ1-2; D unresolved. V gave up 6 bases and J gave up 4 bases, with 18 bases separating them. Germline V gene data show CDR1 as KGHSH and CDR2 as LQKENI. This CDR3 contains 15 residues.

The J gene is TRBJ2-7, the V gene TRBV5-1; D not certain. This CDR3 contains 15 residues. Germline V gene lookup returns CDR1 SGHRS and CDR2 YFSETQ. The ends were cut back, 0 bases at V and 1 base at J, with 11 bases in the middle. This CDR3 reads CASSLEVGYSYEQYF. In nucleotides, the CDR3 is TGCGCCAGCAGCTTGGAAGTAGGGTATTCCTACGAGCAGTACTTC.

This sequence joins TRBV5-1 and TRBJ2-7; the D is unclear. CDR3 size: 14 residues. Germline V gives CDR1 SGHRS, CDR2 YFSETQ. V lost 0 bases and J lost 7, with 14 bases in between. In nucleotides, the CDR3 is TGCGCCAGCAGCTTGGTCCCCGCCGCAGCTGAGCAGTACTTC. This gives the protein CASSLVPAAAEQYF.

Only one count was recorded for this clonotype. The chain uses TRBV5-1 and TRBJ2-5; 7 bases agree with TRBD1. V lost 2 bases, J lost 5 bases, and 6 bases stayed unmatched. The germline V gene has CDR1 SGHRS and CDR2 YFSETQ. This CDR3 has 14 residues. CDR3 residues: CASSFNRGAETQYF. The DNA for the CDR3 is TGCGCCAGCAGCTTTAACAGGGGAGCGGAGACCCAGTACTTC.

In this sample, this clonotype turned up a few times. The chain combines TRBV5-1 with TRBJ2-1, with 12 nucleotides matching TRBD2. The CDR3 spans 17 residues. Trimming cost V 3 bases and J 8 bases; bases outside gene matches: 12. From germline, CDR1 is SGHRS and CDR2 YFSETQ. The CDR3, as DNA: TGCGCCAGCAGCTCAGGACTAGCGGGGCTCCTATCCGATGAGCAGTTCTTC. Encoded protein: CASSSGLAGLLSDEQFF.

The chain employs TRBV20-1 and TRBJ1-5, with D uncertain. CDR3 length: 14 amino acids. In germline, CDR1 is DFQATT, CDR2 SNEGSKA (reference sequence). V was shortened by 1 base and J by 1 base, with 8 bases between the two germline ends. The CDR3 spells CSARADMSNQPQHF. In DNA form, the CDR3 reads TGCAGTGCTAGAGCCGACATGAGCAATCAGCCCCAGCATTTT.